Below, 30 T cell receptor beta chains from the same sample are listed, as sequenced in a study of T cells after yellow fever vaccination. Each CDR3 protein is one row after TCRdb ran MiXCR on the 5' RACE reads. Counted here are a few hundred thousand distinct CDR3 sequences, roughly 7% occurring once; the ten biggest clones make up 18%. Sequenced material: PBMCs, taken about 41 days after the first yellow fever vaccination. The receptors originated from a man aged 18 to 30 who received the YFV17D yellow fever vaccine.

The V and J genes are TRBV14 and TRBJ2-7; D uncertain. CDR3 length equals 15 residues. Per the germline V gene, CDR1 is SGHDN and CDR2 is FVKESK. The V end was cut by 2 bases, the J end by 3 bases, with 14 bases between. This CDR3 is CASSQFRARSYEQYF. The CDR3 DNA sequence: TGTGCCAGCAGCCAATTTAGGGCCAGAAGCTACGAGCAGTACTTC.

This clonotype was found a few times. The chain links TRBV5-1 to TRBJ2-1; the D is unclear. Trimming shortened V by 0 bases and J by 3 bases, and 13 bases separated the two germline ends. This CDR3 contains 16 residues. Germline CDR1 SGHRS, CDR2 YFSETQ. CDR3 protein: CASSLAVNRYYNEQFF. Written as DNA, the CDR3 is TGCGCCAGCAGCTTGGCTGTAAACAGATACTACAATGAGCAGTTCTTC.

This clonotype has just a few counts. V usage is TRBV7-8 and J usage is TRBJ2-2; D is unresolved. With 5 bases removed from V and 4 bases from J, the gap between germline ends came to 11 bases. Germline CDR1 reads SGHVS; CDR2 reads FQNEAQ. The CDR3 runs to 14 residues. CDR3 amino acids: CASSAYPFTGELFF. The CDR3 coding sequence is TGTGCCAGCAGCGCCTACCCTTTCACCGGGGAGCTGTTTTTT.

The V call is TRBV28, the J call TRBJ1-4; D ambiguous. Trimming took off 2 bases at V and 5 bases at J, with 6 bases between the two ends. The germline V gene encodes CDR1 MDHEN and CDR2 SYDVKM. The CDR3 is made up of 13 amino acids. CDR3 sequence (DNA): TGTGCCAGCAGTTTAGTCAGGAATGAAAAACTGTTTTTT. It translates to CASSLVRNEKLFF. The full variable domain, rest sourced from reference TRBV28 and TRBJ1-4, is DVKVTQSSRYLVKRTGEKVFLECVQDMDHENMFWYRQDPGLGLRLIYFSYDVKMKEKGDIPEGYSVSREKKERFSLILESASTNQTSMYLCASSLVRNEKLFFGSGTQLSVL.

The CDR3 coding sequence is TGTGCCAGCACCAGGGGCTACGAATGGGAGACCCAGTACTTC. Its translation: CASTRGYEWETQYF. The V gene is TRBV6-1, the J gene TRBJ2-5; the D gene is possibly TRBD1 (6 bases). The CDR3 length is 14 residues. The V end lost 7 bases, the J end lost 5 bases, and 17 bases lay between the germline ends. CDR1 is MNHNS, CDR2 SASEGT, per germline.

This clonotype was seen a handful of times. The chain joins TRBV7-6 to TRBJ2-1; 13 bases match TRBD2. The germline gives CDR1 SGHVS, CDR2 FNYEAQ. V lost 2 bases to trimming and J lost 0 bases; unmatched junction nucleotides: 10. The CDR3 sequence is 20 residues long. The CDR3 coding sequence is TGTGCCAGCAGCTTATCTTGGACTAGCGGGGGCCTAAGCTCCTACAATGAGCAGTTCTTC. As protein: CASSLSWTSGGLSSYNEQFF.

The chain joins TRBV12-3 or TRBV12-4 to TRBJ2-5, with unresolved D. This CDR3 is 13 amino acids long. V lost 1 base to trimming and J lost 4 bases, with 7 bases between them. CDR3 sequence: CASSLGAPETQYF. The CDR3 DNA sequence: TGTGCCAGCAGTTTAGGGGCCCCAGAGACCCAGTACTTC.

At least ten counts were recorded for this clonotype. This sequence joins TRBV7-2 and TRBJ1-5, with D uncertain. The germline V gene has CDR1 SGHTA and CDR2 FQGNSA. V gave up 4 bases and J gave up 0 bases, with 10 bases separating them. The CDR3 is made up of 15 amino acids. Here the CDR3 DNA reads TGTGCCAGCAGCTACTCGGGATATAGCAATCAGCCCCAGCATTTT. As protein: CASSYSGYSNQPQHF. Looking up the rest from reference TRBV7-2 and TRBJ1-5 gives the full variable domain: GAGVSQSPSNKVTEKGKDVELRCDPISGHTALYWYRQSLGQGLEFLIYFQGNSAPDKSGLPSDRFSAERTGGSVSTLTIQRTQQEDSAVYLCASSYSGYSNQPQHFGDGTRLSIL.

The chain is built from TRBV7-8 and TRBJ1-6; D is undetermined. The germline V and J ends were trimmed by 5 bases and 4 bases, with 15 bases remaining between them. CDR1 and CDR2 from the germline V gene are SGHVS and FQNEAQ. The CDR3 is made up of 16 amino acids. CDR3 DNA sequence: TGTGCCAGCAGCCTTCCTAGGGTACCTTATAATTCACCCCTCCACTTT. Its protein is CASSLPRVPYNSPLHF.

The chain employs TRBV18 and TRBJ1-2; D call uncertain. The CDR3 spans 16 residues. In germline, CDR1 is KGHSH, CDR2 LQKENI. V was pared by 4 bases and J by 1 base, with 16 bases between. In nucleotides, the CDR3 is TGTGCCAGCTCACAATACGACGGACCCAATAACTATGGCTACACCTTC. Amino acid sequence: CASSQYDGPNNYGYTF.

This clonotype was counted only a few times. The V and J genes are TRBV7-9 and TRBJ1-1, with TRBD1 as a possible D gene (6 bases). The CDR3 consists of 13 residues. V gave up 1 base and J gave up 7 bases, with 10 bases separating them. CDR1 is SEHNR and CDR2 is FQNEAQ in the germline V gene (reference sequence). The CDR3 reads CASSLVVQGEAFF. As DNA, the CDR3 is TGTGCCAGCAGCTTAGTTGTACAGGGTGAAGCTTTCTTT.

The rearrangement links TRBV25-1 to TRBJ2-5, with a tentative D call TRBD2 (5 bases). Germline lookup yields CDR1 MGHDK and CDR2 SYGVNS. Trimming stripped 1 base from V and 2 bases from J, with 8 bases between. The length of the CDR3 is 14 residues. In nucleotides, the CDR3 is TGTGCCAGCAGTGAATTAGGAGGTCAAGAGACCCAGTACTTC. It translates to CASSELGGQETQYF. The full variable domain, its missing parts supplied by reference TRBV25-1 and TRBJ2-5, is EADIYQTPRYLVIGTGKKITLECSQTMGHDKMYWYQQDPGMELHLIHYSYGVNSTEKGDLSSESTVSRIRTEHFPLTLESARPSHTSQYLCASSELGGQETQYFGPGTRLLVL.

The V call is TRBV7-2, the J call TRBJ1-3; D ambiguous. The CDR3 spans 16 residues. The germline V gene has CDR1 SGHTA and CDR2 FQGNSA. Trimming removed 5 bases from V and 4 bases from J, with 18 bases in between. CDR3 in amino acids: CASSPMRASGGNTIYF. CDR3 coding DNA: TGTGCCAGCAGCCCGATGAGGGCGTCGGGAGGAAACACCATATATTTT.

DNA for the CDR3: TGTGCCAGTGCGGACAGGGAGGGGGATACGCAGTATTTT. Residues: CASADREGDTQYF. V gene TRBV19 combines with J gene TRBJ2-3; tentatively, D is TRBD1 (8 bases). Deletions cut 8 bases from V and 6 bases from J, with 15 bases between. The CDR3 is made up of 13 amino acids. Germline assignment: CDR1 LNHDA and CDR2 SQIVND (reference sequence).

Only a few counts were recorded for this clonotype. The chain employs TRBV30 and TRBJ2-3, with D possibly being TRBD1 (6 bases). V lost 4 bases and J 5 bases, leaving 10 bases between the germline ends. The V gene's germline CDR1 is GTSNPN and CDR2 SVGIG (reference sequence). CDR3 length equals 12 residues. Here the CDR3 DNA reads TGTGCCTGGACAGGGGTTGAAGATACGCAGTATTTT. It translates to CAWTGVEDTQYF.

V gene TRBV10-3 combines with J gene TRBJ1-5, with TRBD1 as a possible D gene (6 bases). V was pared by 5 bases and J by 0 bases, with 20 bases between. This CDR3 region has 18 residues. CDR1 is ENHRY and CDR2 is SYGVKD in the germline V gene. CDR3 sequence reads: CAISNVRFGTNSNQPQHF. The CDR3 coding sequence is TGTGCCATCAGTAATGTTCGGTTCGGGACAAATAGCAATCAGCCCCAGCATTTT.

The rearrangement joins TRBV12-3 or TRBV12-4 to TRBJ1-5; TRBD1 agrees at 7 bases. The CDR3 length is 13 residues. V gave up 5 bases and J gave up 9 bases; unmatched junction bases: 7. CDR3 DNA: TGTGCCAGCAGTCAGGGGGAATCACGGCCCCAGCATTTT. Translating it yields CASSQGESRPQHF.

This clonotype was counted ten times or more. The J gene is TRBJ1-5, the V gene TRBV20-1; TRBD1 might be the D (6 bases). V lost 6 bases and J lost 6, with 15 bases in between. The germline gives CDR1 DFQATT, CDR2 SNEGSKA (reference sequence). The CDR3 consists of 13 residues. CDR3 residues: CSAEGGEGQPQHF. The CDR3 DNA is TGCAGTGCAGAGGGGGGGGAAGGTCAGCCCCAGCATTTT.

Ten or more counts support this clonotype. The CDR3 sequence is CASSVMGTATEAFF. The CDR3 DNA reads as TGCGCCAGCAGCGTAATGGGGACGGCAACTGAAGCTTTCTTT. This chain links TRBV5-1 with TRBJ1-1, with D perhaps TRBD1 (5 bases). This CDR3 has 14 residues. Germline lookup yields CDR1 SGHRS and CDR2 YFSETQ. V lost 4 bases to trimming and J lost 5 bases, with 15 bases between them.

This clonotype was counted only a few times. The rearrangement joins TRBV20-1 to TRBJ1-1, with D possibly being TRBD1 (6 bases). The CDR3 totals 14 residues. V lost 6 bases, J lost 0 bases, and 14 bases lay in between. The V gene's germline CDR1 is DFQATT and CDR2 SNEGSKA (reference sequence). For the CDR3, the DNA is TGCAGTGCGAGGAAGGGACATTTGAACACTGAAGCTTTCTTT. Protein sequence: CSARKGHLNTEAFF.

This clonotype was recorded many times. This rearrangement joins TRBV5-1 to TRBJ1-6, with a tentative D call TRBD1 (6 bases). CDR1 SGHRS and CDR2 YFSETQ come from the germline V gene. This CDR3 is 18 amino acids long. V was shortened by 0 bases and J by 5 bases, with 18 bases between the two germline ends. CDR3 DNA sequence: TGCGCCAGCAGCTTGGCCAGTTCAGGAGGGGGAGATAATTCACCCCTCCACTTT. Translated, it gives CASSLASSGGGDNSPLHF.

The chain employs TRBV13 and TRBJ2-3; tentatively, D is TRBD1 or TRBD2 (5 bases each). V lost 4 bases and J lost 0, with 17 bases in between. Germline-derived CDR1 and CDR2 are PRHDT and FYEKMQ (reference sequence). The CDR3 has 17 residues. CDR3 sequence reads: CASSSRPEGPSTDTQYF. CDR3 nucleotide sequence: TGTGCCAGCAGCTCTAGGCCCGAGGGACCAAGCACAGATACGCAGTATTTT. The entire variable domain, with the rest obtained from reference TRBV13 and TRBJ2-3, is as follows: AAGVIQSPRHLIKEKRETATLKCYPIPRHDTVYWYQQGPGQDPQFLISFYEKMQSDKGSIPDRFSAQQFSDYHSELNMSSLELGDSALYFCASSSRPEGPSTDTQYFGPGTRLTVL.

The rearrangement links TRBV11-1 to TRBJ2-7; D possibly corresponds to TRBD2 (6 bases). Per the germline V gene, CDR1 is SGHAT and CDR2 is FQDESV (reference sequence). The CDR3 spans 18 residues. Trimming shortened V by 6 bases and J by 2 bases, and 26 bases separated the two germline ends. The CDR3: CASSHGLGFGTQAYEQYF. The CDR3 nucleotides read TGTGCCAGCAGTCACGGCCTCGGATTCGGGACTCAAGCCTACGAGCAGTACTTC.

J is TRBJ2-3 and V is TRBV20-1; TRBD1 matches 11 bases. CDR1 DFQATT and CDR2 SNEGSKA come from the germline V gene (reference sequence). The CDR3 contains 15 residues. J lost 6 bases, V lost 4 bases, and 9 bases had no gene match. This CDR3 is CSANRDRGVLDTQYF. DNA for the CDR3: TGCAGTGCTAACCGGGACAGGGGGGTTTTGGATACGCAGTATTTT.

This sequence joins TRBV6-5 and TRBJ1-5, with a tentative D call TRBD1 (6 bases). Between the trimmed V and J ends, which lost 4 bases and 9 bases, there was a span of 16 bases. The V gene's germline CDR1 is MNHEY and CDR2 SVGAGI. CDR3 length equals 14 residues. Here the CDR3 reads CASSSRGLRGPQHF. DNA for the CDR3: TGTGCCAGCAGTTCCCGGGGGCTGAGAGGGCCCCAGCATTTT.

J is TRBJ2-5 and V is TRBV28; D tentatively reads TRBD1 or TRBD2 (5 bases each). This CDR3 is 15 amino acids long. V lost 1 base and J lost 3, with 12 bases in between. Germline values: CDR1 MDHEN, CDR2 SYDVKM. Here the CDR3 DNA reads TGTGCCAGCAGTTTATTCGCCGGGACGGAAGAGACCCAGTACTTC. This translates into CASSLFAGTEETQYF. Together with reference TRBV28 and TRBJ2-5, the CDR3 gives the full variable domain: DVKVTQSSRYLVKRTGEKVFLECVQDMDHENMFWYRQDPGLGLRLIYFSYDVKMKEKGDIPEGYSVSREKKERFSLILESASTNQTSMYLCASSLFAGTEETQYFGPGTRLLVL.

This clonotype was observed a handful of times. The rearrangement links TRBV30 to TRBJ2-2; 11 nucleotides match TRBD2. Germline V gene sequence: CDR1 GTSNPN, CDR2 SVGIG (reference sequence). J gave up 3 bases and V 3 bases, and 3 bases lay outside the gene matches. There are 15 residues in the CDR3. The CDR3, as DNA: TGTGCCTGGAGCCGGGGACTAGCGGACACCGGGGAGCTGTTTTTT. Translating it yields CAWSRGLADTGELFF.

V is TRBV13 and J is TRBJ2-7, with TRBD1 matching 7 bases. V trimming: 5 bases; J trimming: 2 bases; junction bases outside the gene matches: 12. This CDR3 is built from 16 residues. CDR1 is PRHDT and CDR2 is FYEKMQ in the germline V gene (reference sequence). The CDR3 reads CASSGLRDSRAYEQYV. CDR3 nucleotide sequence: TGTGCCAGCAGCGGGCTTCGGGACAGCAGAGCCTACGAGCAGTACGTC.

There are many counts of this clonotype. Written as DNA, the CDR3 is TGTGCCAGCAGGTTCCAGGGAGACGGGGAGCTGTTTTTT. It encodes CASRFQGDGELFF. The V call is TRBV2, the J call TRBJ2-2, with D tentatively TRBD1 or TRBD2 (5 bases each). V was pared by 6 bases and J by 7 bases, with 12 bases between. Germline-derived CDR1 and CDR2 are SNHLY and FYNNEI. There are 13 residues in the CDR3. Based on the CDR3 plus reference TRBV2 and TRBJ2-2, the full variable domain is EPEVTQTPSHQVTQMGQEVILRCVPISNHLYFYWYRQILGQKVEFLVSFYNNEISEKSEIFDDQFSVERPDGSNFTLKIRSTKLEDSAMYFCASRFQGDGELFFGEGSRLTVL.

This clonotype has ten or more counts. This sequence joins TRBV6-6 and TRBJ1-3; 8 nucleotides match TRBD1. J gave up 4 bases and V 4 bases, and 0 bases lay outside the gene matches. The CDR3 has 13 amino acids. Looked up from germline, CDR1 is MNHNY and CDR2 is SVGAGI (reference sequence). CDR3 protein: CASSWTGGNTIYF. The CDR3 region has the DNA TGTGCCAGCAGTTGGACAGGGGGAAACACCATATATTTT.